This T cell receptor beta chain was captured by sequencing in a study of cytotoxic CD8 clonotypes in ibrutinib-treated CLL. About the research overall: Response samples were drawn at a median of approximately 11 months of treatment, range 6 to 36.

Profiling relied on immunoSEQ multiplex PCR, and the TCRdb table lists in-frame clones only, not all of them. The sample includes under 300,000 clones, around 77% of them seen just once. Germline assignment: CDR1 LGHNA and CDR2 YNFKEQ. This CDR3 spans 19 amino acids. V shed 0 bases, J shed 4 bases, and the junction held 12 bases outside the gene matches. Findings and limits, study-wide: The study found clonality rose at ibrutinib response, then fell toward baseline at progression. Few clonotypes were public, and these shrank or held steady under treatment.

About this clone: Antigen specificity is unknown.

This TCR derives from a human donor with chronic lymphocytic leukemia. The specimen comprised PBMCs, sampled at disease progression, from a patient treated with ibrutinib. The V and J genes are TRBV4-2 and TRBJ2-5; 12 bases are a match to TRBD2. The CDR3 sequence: CASSQETASGGGRRETQYF. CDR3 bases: TGTGCCAGCAGCCAAGAGACCGCTAGCGGGGGGGGCCGTAGAGAGACCCAGTACTTC.